Presented here are 16 T cell receptor beta chains from one specimen sequenced in a study of tumor T cells in aggressive B-cell lymphoma. Method: immunoSEQ multiplex PCR; TCRdb's copy keeps in-frame clones and lacks some. This table has some 7,800 clones, approximately 78% appearing once. The sequenced material came from tumor tissue. Receptors were obtained from an adult with diffuse large B cell lymphoma.

This clone is a singleton in its sample. V gene TRBV2 combines with J gene TRBJ1-5; D is unclear. Trimming pared 3 bases from V and 0 bases from J, leaving 6 bases between. The CDR3 is made up of 14 amino acids. Germline V gives CDR1 SNHLY, CDR2 FYNNEI. The CDR3 nucleotides read TGTGCCAGCAGTGATCGGGTTAGCAATCAGCCCCAGCATTTT. This encodes CASSDRVSNQPQHF.

This clone was found a few times. The genes are TRBV4-2 and TRBJ2-3; the match to TRBD2 covers 8 bases. The CDR3 is 15 residues long. Germline V gives CDR1 LGHNA, CDR2 YNFKEQ. The V gene end was trimmed by 3 bases and the J gene end by 5 bases; junction bases not matched to a gene: 7. DNA for the CDR3: TGTGCCAGCAGCCAGAAACCCGGGGGGGAAGATACGCAGTATTTT. This codes for CASSQKPGGEDTQYF.

The chain employs TRBV4-3 and TRBJ2-4; 7 bases match TRBD1. J was trimmed by 0 bases and V by 6 bases; bases with no gene match: 8. CDR1 LGHNA and CDR2 YSLEER come from the germline V gene. The CDR3 loop spans 16 amino acids. The CDR3 bases are TGCGCCAGCAGTTCGCTTACAGGGGTAGCCAAAAACATTCAGTACTTC. This codes for CASSSLTGVAKNIQYF.

This clone was counted a single time. This chain uses TRBV29-1 with TRBJ1-1; D gene ambiguous. Deletions cut 6 bases from V and 8 bases from J, with 4 bases between. Germline lookup yields CDR1 SQVTM and CDR2 ANQGSEA. The CDR3 has 8 residues. The CDR3 coding sequence is TGCAGCGTACAAGAAGCTTTCTTT. This encodes CSVQEAFF.

This clone was detected only once. The chain recombines TRBV2 with TRBJ2-3; TRBD1 is a possible D gene (8 bases). Germline V gene sequence: CDR1 SNHLY, CDR2 FYNNEI. The V and J ends lost 5 bases and 1 base respectively, with 13 bases between them. The CDR3 is 15 amino acids. In DNA form, the CDR3 reads TGTGCCAGCAGTCCTACAGGGGGGGGCACAGATACGCAGTATTTT. It is translated as CASSPTGGGTDTQYF.

This sequence joins TRBV5-1 and TRBJ2-1; D gene uncertain. Trimming left V 4 bases short and J 10 bases short, with 15 bases between. Per the germline V gene, CDR1 is SGHRS and CDR2 is YFSETQ. The CDR3 extends over 13 amino acids. The CDR3 sequence is CASSTAADQEQFF. In DNA form, the CDR3 reads TGCGCCAGCAGCACCGCGGCCGACCAGGAGCAGTTCTTC.

CDR3 in amino acids: CASSYSAGVSYNEQFF. The CDR3 bases are TGTGCCAGCAGTTACTCGGCGGGGGTGAGTTACAATGAGCAGTTCTTC. The chain combines TRBV6-5 with TRBJ2-1; 7 bases fit TRBD2. This CDR3 region has 16 residues. Germline V gives CDR1 MNHEY, CDR2 SVGAGI. V lost 0 bases and J lost 4; bases outside the gene matches: 6.

The V call is TRBV5-1, the J call TRBJ2-1; 8 bases are shared with TRBD1. V was pared by 4 bases and J by 1 base, with 4 bases of the junction left unmatched. Germline V lookup: CDR1 SGHRS, CDR2 YFSETQ. The CDR3 is 15 amino acids. Written as DNA, the CDR3 is TGCGCCAGCAGCGCCGACAGGGGATCCTACAATGAGCAGTTCTTC. Translation: CASSADRGSYNEQFF.

Of note for this clone: This same CDR3 is encoded by further DNA sequences in the sample. The chain is built from TRBV11-1 and TRBJ1-2, with 7 bases lining up with TRBD1. This CDR3 spans 14 amino acids. V was clipped by 6 bases and J by 8 bases; unmatched bases: 12. Germline CDR1 reads SGHAT; CDR2 reads FQDESV (reference sequence). CDR3 DNA sequence: TGTGCCAGCAGTTTGACAGGGACTCACGAGGGCTACACCTTC. Protein: CASSLTGTHEGYTF.

Details on this clone: One end of the junction is discordant with germline, which a read error may explain. The CDR3 nucleotides are TGTGCTAGCAGCCCTACTGTCAGGGTAGAGACCCAGTACTTC. It specifies CASSPTVRVETQYF. V gene TRBV7-7 combines with J gene TRBJ2-5; a possible D gene is TRBD1 (5 bases). The CDR3 has 14 amino acids. Germline assignment: CDR1 SSHAT and CDR2 FNYEAQ (reference sequence). The full variable domain, with the rest looked up from reference TRBV7-7 and TRBJ2-5, is GAGVSQSPRYKVTKRGQDVTLRCDPISSHATLYWYQQALGQGPEFLTYFNYEAQPDKSGLPSDRFSAERPEGSISTLTIQRTEQRDSAMYRCASSPTVRVETQYFGPGTRLLVL.

V gene TRBV9 combines with J gene TRBJ2-1; D remains unclear. The CDR3 runs 13 residues. V was trimmed by 1 base and J by 3 bases, leaving 5 bases between them. Germline assignment: CDR1 SGDLS and CDR2 YYNGEE. DNA for the CDR3: TGTGCCAGCAGCGTATCCTACTACAATGAGCAGTTCTTC. Its translation: CASSVSYYNEQFF.

The genes are TRBV27 and TRBJ2-1; TRBD2 matches 7 bases. The CDR3 extends over 17 amino acids. Germline V gene sequence: CDR1 MNHEY, CDR2 SMNVEV (reference sequence). J gave up 8 bases and V 4 bases, and 17 bases lay outside the gene matches. CDR3: CASSSPSLWEGFDEQFF. The CDR3 nucleotides are TGTGCCAGCAGTTCCCCTTCTCTATGGGAGGGTTTTGATGAGCAGTTCTTC.

The rearrangement joins TRBV11-3 to TRBJ2-1; no clear D gene. The CDR3 length is 15 residues. Germline V gene lookup returns CDR1 SGHNT and CDR2 YENEEA. V was cut by 0 bases and J by 0 bases, with 6 bases left in between. The CDR3 spells CASSLDPGSYNEQFF. In DNA, the CDR3 is TGTGCCAGCAGCTTAGATCCGGGCTCCTACAATGAGCAGTTCTTC.

The genes are TRBV4-1 and TRBJ2-3; tentatively, D is TRBD2 (7 bases). The CDR3 runs to 16 residues. The V gene's germline CDR1 is MGHRA and CDR2 YSYEKL. V was shortened by 4 bases and J by 0 bases, with 14 bases between the two germline ends. For the CDR3, the DNA is TGCGCCAGCAGCCCGAGGGGGGGGGAGAGCACAGATACGCAGTATTTT. Protein product: CASSPRGGESTDTQYF.

This chain uses TRBV5-4 with TRBJ2-3; TRBD2 is a possible D gene (6 bases). CDR1 and CDR2 from the germline V gene are SGHNT and YYREEE (reference sequence). The CDR3 consists of 15 residues. V was clipped by 7 bases and J by 0 bases, with 15 bases between them. CDR3 coding DNA: TGTGCCAGCCGAGCGGCGGGGATGAGCACAGATACGCAGTATTTT. It specifies CASRAAGMSTDTQYF.

The CDR3: CASSQDRRTVSGNTIYF. CDR3 coding DNA: TGTGCCAGCAGCCAAGATCGAAGGACAGTCTCTGGAAACACCATATATTTT. The chain joins TRBV4-2 to TRBJ1-3, with D possibly being TRBD1 (6 bases). The CDR3 is made up of 17 amino acids. V was shortened by 0 bases and J by 0 bases, with 12 bases between the two germline ends. Germline values: CDR1 LGHNA, CDR2 YNFKEQ.